The 9 T cell receptor beta chains below come from one sample, sequenced in a study of cytomegalovirus exposure and HLA in healthy donors. PCR was performed using 60 Vbeta and 13 Jbeta primers. The repertoire was sequenced with immunoSEQ multiplex PCR; TCRdb's copy has only in-frame clones and lacks some. The sample has 140,000 or so clones, roughly 65% seen once. Sequenced input: PBMCs. Source of these receptors: a man in his fifties or sixties in good health and CMV-seronegative.

The chain couples TRBV5-1 to TRBJ1-3; no firm D call. Germline-derived CDR1 and CDR2 are SGHRS and YFSETQ. V was cut by 1 base and J by 0 bases, with 8 bases left in between. The CDR3 covers 15 residues. The CDR3, as DNA: TGCGCCAGCAGCTTGACAGTCCGCTCTGGAAACACCATATATTTT. Protein: CASSLTVRSGNTIYF.

This clone showed up just a few times. V usage is TRBV2 and J usage is TRBJ1-5; 7 positions agree with TRBD1. Germline-derived CDR1 and CDR2 are SNHLY and FYNNEI. The CDR3 extends over 15 amino acids. With V trimmed by 8 bases and J by 4 bases, 11 bases remained unmatched. The CDR3, as DNA: TGTGCCAGCGGTTCTCAGACAGGGACGAATCAGCCCCAGCATTTT. It encodes CASGSQTGTNQPQHF. Full variable domain (outside the CDR3, taken from reference TRBV2 and TRBJ1-5): EPEVTQTPSHQVTQMGQEVILRCVPISNHLYFYWYRQILGQKVEFLVSFYNNEISEKSEIFDDQFSVERPDGSNFTLKIRSTKLEDSAMYFCASGSQTGTNQPQHFGDGTRLSIL.

The chain links TRBV6-1 to TRBJ2-5; tentative D call: TRBD2 (5 bases). The CDR3 covers 13 residues. The V end was cut by 6 bases, the J end by 0 bases, with 8 bases between. Germline V gene data show CDR1 as MNHNS and CDR2 as SASEGT. CDR3 coding DNA: TGTGCCAGCAGCTTGGGAGACCAAGAGACCCAGTACTTC. Translation: CASSLGDQETQYF.

The chain is built from TRBV2 and TRBJ2-2; TRBD1 is a possible D gene (6 bases). This CDR3 region has 14 residues. Trimming took off 1 base at V and 5 bases at J, with 8 bases between the two ends. Germline assignment: CDR1 SNHLY and CDR2 FYNNEI. The CDR3 DNA reads as TGTGCCAGCAGTGAAGTTAGGGGGACCGGGGAGCTGTTTTTT. This sequence encodes CASSEVRGTGELFF.

The chain has TRBV11-3 and TRBJ2-1; D might be TRBD2 (6 bases). The V end lost 5 bases, the J end lost 6 bases, and 14 bases lay between the germline ends. CDR3 length: 14 residues. Germline V gene data show CDR1 as SGHNT and CDR2 as YENEEA. CDR3 DNA: TGTGCCAGCAGCCCCCGGGCTAGCGTCAATGAGCAGTTCTTC. Protein: CASSPRASVNEQFF.

The chain uses TRBV19 and TRBJ1-5, with 10 bases aligning to TRBD1. The CDR3 totals 16 residues. The germline CDR1 and CDR2 sequences are LNHDA and SQIVND (reference sequence). V dropped 0 bases and J dropped 6; count of bases not matched to a gene: 5. CDR3 protein: CASSIEGTGASQPQHF. CDR3 sequence (DNA): TGTGCCAGTAGTATAGAAGGGACAGGGGCAAGTCAGCCCCAGCATTTT.

The chain has TRBV18 and TRBJ2-1, with 7 nucleotides matching TRBD1. Germline values: CDR1 KGHSH, CDR2 LQKENI. After removal of 3 bases from V and 5 bases from J, the junction contained 7 bases not matched to a gene. The CDR3 runs to 15 residues. The CDR3 DNA reads TGTGCCAGCTCACCGAGACAGGGTTTGGACAATGAGCAGTTCTTC. As protein: CASSPRQGLDNEQFF.

The V gene is TRBV10-3, the J gene TRBJ1-5, with 8 bases lining up with TRBD1. Germline V CDR1 and CDR2: ENHRY, SYGVKD. Trimming cost V 4 bases and J 7 bases; bases outside gene matches: 9. The CDR3 sequence is 15 residues long. DNA of the CDR3: TGTGCCATCAGTGCACAACAGGGGGGAACCCAGCCCCAGCATTTT. Encoded protein: CAISAQQGGTQPQHF.

The V and J genes are TRBV6-5 and TRBJ2-1, with D perhaps matching TRBD2 (6 bases). Trimming left V 4 bases short and J 8 bases short, with 12 bases between. This CDR3 contains 13 residues. Germline values: CDR1 MNHEY, CDR2 SVGAGI. The CDR3 is CASSWEVGYEQFF. The DNA of the CDR3 is TGTGCCAGCAGTTGGGAGGTTGGGTATGAGCAGTTCTTC.